This TCR beta chain was sequenced in a study of vaccination effects on CD4 cells after COVID-19. Study-level information: IL-2 at about 10 IU/ml and peptides at roughly 9.6 ug/ml were added to cultured PBMC, around 2.2 million per well.

As to this clone: Its target is not known.

Here immunoSEQ multiplex PCR was the method, and the copy in TCRdb shows in-frame clones only, minus some. Among 70,000 to 75,000 clones listed, approximately 77% were seen once. Per germline, CDR1 SGHRS and CDR2 YFSETQ. CDR3 size: 13 residues. V was pared by 8 bases and J by 8 bases, with 11 bases of the junction left unmatched. Following a roughly ten-day culture, CD4+ T cells were purified. The TCR comes from a human donor who received a COVID-19 vaccine. The V gene is TRBV5-1, the J gene TRBJ1-2; 8 bases align to TRBD1. The sample here was CD4+ T cells from PBMCs cultured without peptide, taken before COVID-19 vaccination. This chain's CDR3 is CASSPGGTYGYTF. The CDR3 nucleotides read TGCGCCAGTTCCCCAGGGGGCACGTACGGCTACACCTTC.